These 23 T cell receptor beta chains share one sample of origin, sequenced in a study of blood T cells in healthy people across ages. Then a second PCR, running roughly 7 to 11 cycles, was carried out with a sample-barcoded 5' primer and a J-beta primer mix. TCRdb ran MiXCR on the 5' RACE reads and lists one entry per CDR3 protein. Of roughly 1,800,000 distinct CDR3 sequences listed, about 50% were seen once; the top ten hold about 2.1%. Sequencing used blood. The receptors here all came from a woman in her forties in good health.

This clonotype was seen only a few times. The chain employs TRBV28 and TRBJ2-7; a weak D match, TRBD1 (6 bases). The DNA end is a closer match to TRBJ2-4, so the J assignment may be wrong. This CDR3 spans 16 amino acids. Germline loops: CDR1 MDHEN, CDR2 SYDVKM. The CDR3 nucleotides are TGTGCCAGCAGTTTGAATTTCGGGACACCCCTGGCCATTCAGTACTTC. It encodes CASSLNFGTPLAIQYF.

The sample holds a few counts of this clonotype. The chain links TRBV5-1 to TRBJ2-7; 10 positions agree with TRBD1. CDR3 size: 17 residues. V lost 4 bases, J lost 1 base, and 11 bases stayed unmatched. Per germline, CDR1 SGHRS and CDR2 YFSETQ. The CDR3 loop reads CASSLWTGGVLSYEQYF. The CDR3 region has the DNA TGCGCCAGCAGCCTCTGGACAGGGGGAGTCCTTTCCTACGAGCAGTACTTC.

The rearrangement links TRBV10-3 to TRBJ2-3, with TRBD2 matching over 7 bases. The germline gives CDR1 ENHRY, CDR2 SYGVKD. The CDR3 extends over 19 amino acids. The V segment lost 4 bases and the J segment 2 bases; nucleotides outside the gene matches: 18. The CDR3 protein is CAISAPAMPEGRVTDTQYF. The DNA of the CDR3 is TGTGCCATCAGTGCCCCCGCTATGCCCGAAGGGAGGGTCACAGATACGCAGTATTTT.

CDR3 residues: CASSFQRSAGQETQYF. Written as DNA, the CDR3 is TGTGCCAGCAGTTTCCAACGGTCCGCGGGGCAAGAGACCCAGTACTTC. V usage is TRBV6-2 or TRBV6-3 and J usage is TRBJ2-5; D may be TRBD2 (6 bases). This CDR3 is 16 amino acids long. Germline CDR1 reads MNHEY; CDR2 reads SVGEGT. Between the trimmed V and J ends, which lost 4 bases and 2 bases, there was a span of 17 bases.

This clonotype was seen a handful of times. The chain carries TRBV7-9 and TRBJ2-5, with D possibly matching TRBD1 (5 bases). The CDR3 is 14 amino acids. Trimming stripped 6 bases from V and 5 bases from J, with 16 bases between. Germline-derived CDR1 and CDR2 are SEHNR and FQNEAQ (reference sequence). The CDR3 protein is CASSRPQGSETQYF. The CDR3 DNA is TGTGCCAGCAGTCGTCCTCAGGGTAGTGAGACCCAGTACTTC.

The sample holds one count of this clonotype. The genes are TRBV7-2 and TRBJ2-7; no clear D. The CDR3 is made up of 17 amino acids. Germline V gene lookup returns CDR1 SGHTA and CDR2 FQGNSA. The V and J ends lost 2 bases and 2 bases respectively, with 19 bases between them. CDR3 loop: CASSLLTQRINTYEQYF. CDR3 DNA sequence: TGTGCCAGCAGCTTACTAACACAGCGAATAAACACCTACGAGCAGTACTTC. The whole variable domain, remainder taken from reference TRBV7-2 and TRBJ2-7, is GAGVSQSPSNKVTEKGKDVELRCDPISGHTALYWYRQSLGQGLEFLIYFQGNSAPDKSGLPSDRFSAERTGGSVSTLTIQRTQQEDSAVYLCASSLLTQRINTYEQYFGPGTRLTVT.

The chain is built from TRBV7-2 and TRBJ2-7; a possible D gene is TRBD2 (7 bases). The CDR3 consists of 15 residues. V dropped 4 bases and J dropped 2 bases, with 15 bases sitting between them. Germline V lookup: CDR1 SGHTA, CDR2 FQGNSA. CDR3 amino acids: CASSSTGTITYEQYF. CDR3 bases: TGTGCCAGCAGCTCTACAGGGACTATCACCTACGAGCAGTACTTC. Full variable domain (remainder filled in from reference TRBV7-2 and TRBJ2-7): GAGVSQSPSNKVTEKGKDVELRCDPISGHTALYWYRQSLGQGLEFLIYFQGNSAPDKSGLPSDRFSAERTGGSVSTLTIQRTQQEDSAVYLCASSSTGTITYEQYFGPGTRLTVT.

Only a few counts were recorded for this clonotype. In DNA form, the CDR3 reads TGTGCCAGCAAAAGGACGGACTATGGCTACACCTTC. Protein product: CASKRTDYGYTF. The chain links TRBV28 to TRBJ1-2, with D hard to call. The germline CDR1 and CDR2 sequences are MDHEN and SYDVKM. V shed 7 bases and J shed 3 bases, with 9 bases lying between them. This CDR3 has 12 amino acids.

The J gene is TRBJ2-3, the V gene TRBV27; no clear D gene. CDR1 and CDR2 (germline): MNHEY, SMNVEV (reference sequence). Trimming took 0 bases from V and 6 from J, leaving 13 bases between them. The CDR3 totals 15 residues. The CDR3 DNA follows: TGTGCCAGCAGTTTATCGGGCAGGTCCATCGATACGCAGTATTTT. Residues: CASSLSGRSIDTQYF.

This clonotype was observed a few times. J is TRBJ2-3 and V is TRBV25-1; possibly TRBD1 for D (6 bases). Germline lookup yields CDR1 MGHDK and CDR2 SYGVNS. Deletions cut 2 bases from V and 0 bases from J, with 18 bases between. CDR3 length: 18 residues. CDR3 sequence (DNA): TGTGCCAGCAGTGAAACCCGGACAGTCGGCGTAAGCACAGATACGCAGTATTTT. Amino acids: CASSETRTVGVSTDTQYF.

The chain employs TRBV9 and TRBJ1-2; D is unclear. The V and J ends lost 3 bases and 6 bases respectively, with 9 bases between them. This CDR3 comprises 12 residues. Germline V gives CDR1 SGDLS, CDR2 YYNGEE. The CDR3 loop reads CASSGNTHGYTF. The CDR3 DNA follows: TGTGCCAGCAGCGGAAACACCCATGGCTACACCTTC.

The V and J genes are TRBV12-3 or TRBV12-4 and TRBJ1-2, with D unresolved. The CDR3 runs 13 residues. Trimming took off 5 bases at V and 8 bases at J, with 15 bases between the two ends. The CDR3 DNA follows: TGTGCCAGCAGTCCACCCGGGGTCGGCGGCTACACCTTC. It encodes CASSPPGVGGYTF.

The chain has TRBV28 and TRBJ2-2; D not certain. V was clipped by 3 bases and J by 9 bases, with 14 bases between them. Germline-derived CDR1 and CDR2 are MDHEN and SYDVKM. The CDR3 length is 14 residues. The CDR3 here is CASSFSIGLRELFF. The CDR3, as DNA: TGTGCCAGCAGTTTTTCGATTGGGTTACGGGAGCTGTTTTTT.

This chain connects TRBV27 to TRBJ2-6; tentative D call: TRBD2 (5 bases). V was shortened by 0 bases and J by 4 bases, with 7 bases between the two germline ends. The CDR3 has 15 amino acids. CDR1 is MNHEY, CDR2 SMNVEV, per germline (reference sequence). CDR3 nucleotide sequence: TGTGCCAGCAGTTTATCGAGAGGGGGGGCCAACGTCCTGACTTTC. The encoded protein is CASSLSRGGANVLTF.

This clonotype was observed a few times. One end of the junction is discordant with germline, which a read error may explain. The rearrangement uses TRBV6-2 or TRBV6-3 and TRBJ2-3; possible D gene TRBD2, 5 bases. The CDR3 is made up of 14 amino acids. Germline V gene lookup returns CDR1 MNHEY and CDR2 SVGEGT. As DNA, the CDR3 is TGTGCTAGCAGTTACGAGGGTTCTCCAGATACGCAGTATTTT. Amino acid sequence: CASSYEGSPDTQYF.

The rearrangement joins TRBV12-3 or TRBV12-4 to TRBJ2-4, with TRBD1 identical over 8 bases. The CDR3 is 14 residues long. Trimming took 3 bases from V and 13 from J; bases not matched to a gene: 11. The CDR3 reads CASSLTGERGEQYF. The CDR3, as DNA: TGTGCCAGCAGTTTGACAGGGGAAAGGGGTGAGCAGTACTTC.

A few counts support this clonotype. The chain recombines TRBV19 with TRBJ1-2; 7 nucleotides agree with TRBD1. The CDR3 runs 15 residues. With 5 bases clipped from V and 0 bases from J, the junction kept 6 bases outside the gene matches. CDR1 is LNHDA and CDR2 is SQIVND in the germline V gene (reference sequence). Written as DNA, the CDR3 is TGTGCCAGTAGTGAGGACAGGCGGCCTAACTATGGCTACACCTTC. It encodes CASSEDRRPNYGYTF.

This clonotype was recorded a few times. This sequence joins TRBV12-3 or TRBV12-4 and TRBJ1-2; possible D gene TRBD1, 5 bases. The CDR3 has 13 residues. V lost 10 bases and J lost 1, with 13 bases in between. The CDR3 is CATTGTDNYGYTF. The CDR3 bases are TGTGCCACTACCGGGACGGATAACTATGGCTACACCTTC.

The V gene is TRBV7-2, the J gene TRBJ2-6; D call uncertain. The CDR3 length is 18 residues. Per the germline V gene, CDR1 is SGHTA and CDR2 is FQGNSA. The V gene lost 1 base and the J gene lost 0 bases, with 13 bases spanning the gap. In nucleotides, the CDR3 is TGTGCCAGCAGCTTAGAGTCAGGCGTTCTCTCTGGGGCCAACGTCCTGACTTTC. Its translation: CASSLESGVLSGANVLTF.

This clonotype was seen ten or more times. This chain uses TRBV5-4 with TRBJ2-5; 11 positions agree with TRBD1. V was clipped by 4 bases and J by 0 bases; unmatched bases: 5. This CDR3 comprises 16 residues. Per the germline V gene, CDR1 is SGHNT and CDR2 is YYREEE (reference sequence). The CDR3, as DNA: TGTGCCAGCAGCATGGGGGACAGGGGGTACCAAGAGACCCAGTACTTC. Protein: CASSMGDRGYQETQYF.

This clonotype was found many times. CDR3 sequence: CASSYGANVLTF. DNA for the CDR3: TGTGCCAGCAGCTATGGGGCCAACGTCCTGACTTTC. The V and J genes are TRBV7-2 and TRBJ2-6, with D unresolved. CDR1 is SGHTA and CDR2 is FQGNSA in the germline V gene. Trimming took 4 bases from V and 3 from J, leaving 1 base between them. CDR3 length equals 12 residues.

This chain links TRBV12-3 or TRBV12-4 with TRBJ2-5; perhaps D is TRBD1 or TRBD2 (6 bases each). The CDR3 sequence is 14 residues long. The germline V and J ends were trimmed by 4 bases and 11 bases, with 20 bases remaining between them. The CDR3 loop is CASSYLQGSGEQYF. The CDR3 coding sequence is TGTGCCAGCAGTTATCTACAGGGTTCGGGAGAGCAGTACTTC.

This clonotype was observed a few times. This chain uses TRBV5-1 with TRBJ2-5; D may be TRBD2 (6 bases). There are 16 residues in the CDR3. Germline-derived CDR1 and CDR2 are SGHRS and YFSETQ. The V and J ends lost 2 bases and 1 base respectively, with 15 bases between them. The CDR3 protein is CASSFIKGRLQETQYF. The CDR3 DNA reads as TGCGCCAGCAGCTTTATAAAAGGGAGGCTCCAAGAGACCCAGTACTTC.